The 4 T cell receptor beta chains reported below all come from one sample, sequenced in a study of T cells in Graves' hyperthyroidism and ophthalmopathy. Amplification targeted TCR beta CDR3 regions from RNA transcripts. A set of HTBI primers served as the primers for a first-round RT-PCR of the TCR CDR3. TCRdb re-analysed the multiplex PCR reads in MiXCR, keeping a single row per CDR3 protein. The sample contains approximately 740,000 distinct CDR3 sequences, 14% of which appear only once. Sequencing was performed on blood. The source is a woman aged 18-30 years with Graves' hyperthyroidism.

Only one count was recorded for this clonotype. This rearrangement joins TRBV5-4 to TRBJ2-2, with a weak D call TRBD2 (7 bases). Germline V gene data show CDR1 as SGHNT and CDR2 as YYREEE (reference sequence). The CDR3 totals 17 residues. Trimming shortened V by 4 bases and J by 6 bases, and 22 bases separated the two germline ends. The CDR3 DNA follows: TGTGCCAGCAGCCCTCCCGGGGGCGGGAGATCGTCCGGGGAGCTGTTTTTT. Residues: CASSPPGGGRSSGELFF.

This clonotype was counted ten times or more. The chain uses TRBV7-2 and TRBJ2-1, with 8 bases aligning to TRBD2. Looked up from germline, CDR1 is SGHTA and CDR2 is FQGNSA. Trimming at V came to 1 base and at J to 7 bases, leaving 9 bases not matched to a gene. The CDR3 contains 16 residues. This CDR3 is CASSLGLSGSQNEQFF. The CDR3 DNA reads TGTGCCAGCAGCTTAGGGTTGAGCGGGAGTCAGAATGAGCAGTTCTTC.

A few counts support this clonotype. The V call is TRBV24-1, the J call TRBJ2-7; D is undetermined. Germline CDR1 KGHDR, CDR2 SFDVKD. The CDR3 spans 13 residues. V was shortened by 4 bases and J by 5 bases, with 11 bases between the two germline ends. In nucleotides, the CDR3 is TGTGCCACCAGTGAACTCCCTGGTGACGAGCAGTACTTC. It translates to CATSELPGDEQYF.

At least ten counts were recorded for this clonotype. The chain has TRBV20-1 and TRBJ2-3; D possibly corresponds to TRBD2 (5 bases). Between the trimmed V and J ends, which lost 0 bases and 2 bases, there was a span of 12 bases. Germline assignment: CDR1 DFQATT and CDR2 SNEGSKA (reference sequence). This CDR3 has 15 residues. The CDR3 protein is CSARDDLAPTDTQYF. The CDR3 DNA follows: TGCAGTGCTAGAGATGATCTAGCCCCCACAGATACGCAGTATTTT.